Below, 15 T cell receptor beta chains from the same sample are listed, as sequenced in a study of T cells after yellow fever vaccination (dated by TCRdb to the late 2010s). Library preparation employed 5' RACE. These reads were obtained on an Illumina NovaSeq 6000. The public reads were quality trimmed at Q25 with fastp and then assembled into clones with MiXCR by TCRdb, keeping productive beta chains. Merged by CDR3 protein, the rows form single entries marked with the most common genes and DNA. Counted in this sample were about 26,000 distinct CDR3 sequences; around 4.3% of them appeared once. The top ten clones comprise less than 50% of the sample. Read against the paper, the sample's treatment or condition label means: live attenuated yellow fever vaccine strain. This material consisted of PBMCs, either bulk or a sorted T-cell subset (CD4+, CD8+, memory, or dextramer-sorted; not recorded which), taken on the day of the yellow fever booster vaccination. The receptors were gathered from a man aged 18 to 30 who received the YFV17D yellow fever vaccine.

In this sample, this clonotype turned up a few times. CDR3 sequence reads: CASSQALRSTGSEAFF. In nucleotides, the CDR3 is TGCGCCAGCAGCCAAGCTCTCCGTTCGACAGGCTCTGAAGCTTTCTTT. V usage is TRBV4-1 and J usage is TRBJ1-1; weak D call: TRBD1 (6 bases). Germline V gives CDR1 MGHRA, CDR2 YSYEKL. Trimming pared 1 base from V and 6 bases from J, leaving 18 bases between. The CDR3 loop spans 16 amino acids.

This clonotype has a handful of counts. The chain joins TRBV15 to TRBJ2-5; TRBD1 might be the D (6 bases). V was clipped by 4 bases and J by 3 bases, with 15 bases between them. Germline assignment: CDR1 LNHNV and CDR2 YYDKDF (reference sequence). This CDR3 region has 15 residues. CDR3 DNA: TGTGCCACCAGCAATGAGGGGGAAAACAAAGAGACCCAGTACTTC. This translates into CATSNEGENKETQYF. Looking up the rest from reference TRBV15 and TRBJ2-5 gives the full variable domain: DAMVIQNPRYQVTQFGKPVTLSCSQTLNHNVMYWYQQKSSQAPKLLFHYYDKDFNNEADTPDNFQSRRPNTSFCFLDIRSPGLGDTAMYLCATSNEGENKETQYFGPGTRLLVL.

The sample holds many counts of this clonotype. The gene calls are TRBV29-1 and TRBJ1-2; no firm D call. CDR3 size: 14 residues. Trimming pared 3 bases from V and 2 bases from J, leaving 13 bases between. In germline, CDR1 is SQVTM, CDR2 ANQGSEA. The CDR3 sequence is CSVESGDDNYGYTF. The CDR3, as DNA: TGCAGCGTTGAGTCAGGAGACGACAACTATGGCTACACCTTC.

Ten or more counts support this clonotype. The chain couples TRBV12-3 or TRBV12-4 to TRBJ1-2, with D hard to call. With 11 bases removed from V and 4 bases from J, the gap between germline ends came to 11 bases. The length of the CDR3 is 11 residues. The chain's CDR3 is CASRRSYGYTF. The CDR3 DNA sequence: TGTGCCTCCCGGCGGAGCTATGGCTACACCTTC.

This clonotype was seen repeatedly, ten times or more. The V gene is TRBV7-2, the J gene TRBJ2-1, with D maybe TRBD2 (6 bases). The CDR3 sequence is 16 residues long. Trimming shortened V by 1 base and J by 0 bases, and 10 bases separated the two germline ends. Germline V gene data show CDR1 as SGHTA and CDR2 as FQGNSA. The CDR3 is CASSLVGGSSYNEQFF. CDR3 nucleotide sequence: TGTGCCAGCAGCTTAGTTGGGGGGAGCTCCTACAATGAGCAGTTCTTC.

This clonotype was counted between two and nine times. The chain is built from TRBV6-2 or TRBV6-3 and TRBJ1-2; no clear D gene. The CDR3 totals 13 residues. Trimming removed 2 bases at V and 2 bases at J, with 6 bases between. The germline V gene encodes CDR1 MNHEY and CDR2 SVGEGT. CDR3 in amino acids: CASSYGLNYGYTF. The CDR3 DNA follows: TGTGCCAGCAGTTACGGTCTGAACTATGGCTACACCTTC.

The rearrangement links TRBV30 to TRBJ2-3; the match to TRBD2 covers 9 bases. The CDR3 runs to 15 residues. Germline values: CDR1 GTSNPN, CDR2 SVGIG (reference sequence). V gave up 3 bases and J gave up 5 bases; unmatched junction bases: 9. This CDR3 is CAWSKTSGPGDTQYF. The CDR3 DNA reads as TGTGCCTGGAGCAAGACTAGCGGCCCAGGAGATACGCAGTATTTT.

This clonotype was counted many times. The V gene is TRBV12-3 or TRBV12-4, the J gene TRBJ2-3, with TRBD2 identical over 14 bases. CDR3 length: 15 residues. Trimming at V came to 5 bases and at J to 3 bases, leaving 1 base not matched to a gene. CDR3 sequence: CASSRLAGGTDTQYF. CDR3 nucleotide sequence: TGTGCCAGCAGTCGACTAGCGGGGGGGACAGATACGCAGTATTTT.

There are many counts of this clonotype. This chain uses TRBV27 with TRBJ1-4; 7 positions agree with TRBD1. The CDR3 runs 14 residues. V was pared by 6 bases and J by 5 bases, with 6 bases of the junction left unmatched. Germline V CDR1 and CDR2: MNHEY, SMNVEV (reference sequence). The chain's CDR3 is CASRLQGTNEKLFF. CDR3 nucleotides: TGTGCCAGCAGACTACAGGGGACGAATGAAAAACTGTTTTTT.

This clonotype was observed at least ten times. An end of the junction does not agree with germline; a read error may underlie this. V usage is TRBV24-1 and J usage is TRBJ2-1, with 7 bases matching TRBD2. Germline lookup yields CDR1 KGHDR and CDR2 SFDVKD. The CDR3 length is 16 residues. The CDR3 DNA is TGTGCCACCAGTGACCCAAGAGCGGGGTCCTTCAATGAGCAGTTCTTC. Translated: CATSDPRAGSFNEQFF.

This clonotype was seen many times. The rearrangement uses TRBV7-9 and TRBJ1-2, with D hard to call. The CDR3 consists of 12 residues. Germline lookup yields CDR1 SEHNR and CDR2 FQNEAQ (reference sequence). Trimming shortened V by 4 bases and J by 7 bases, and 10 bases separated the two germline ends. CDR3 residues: CASSSTDLGYTF. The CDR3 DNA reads TGTGCCAGCAGCTCTACGGACCTTGGCTACACCTTC.

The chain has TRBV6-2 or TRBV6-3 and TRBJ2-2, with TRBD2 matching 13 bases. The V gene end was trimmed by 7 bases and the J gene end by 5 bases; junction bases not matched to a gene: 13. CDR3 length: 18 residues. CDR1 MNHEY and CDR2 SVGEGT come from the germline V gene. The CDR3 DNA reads TGTGCCAGCACCCGACGACTAGCGGGGGGCCGTGGTACCGGGGAGCTGTTTTTT. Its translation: CASTRRLAGGRGTGELFF.

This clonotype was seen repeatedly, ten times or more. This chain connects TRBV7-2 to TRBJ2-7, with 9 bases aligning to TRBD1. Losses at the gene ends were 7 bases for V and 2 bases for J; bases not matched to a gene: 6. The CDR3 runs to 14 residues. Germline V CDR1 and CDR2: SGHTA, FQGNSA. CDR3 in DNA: TGTGCCAGCAAACCGGGACAGGGCCCCTACGAGCAGTACTTC. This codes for CASKPGQGPYEQYF.

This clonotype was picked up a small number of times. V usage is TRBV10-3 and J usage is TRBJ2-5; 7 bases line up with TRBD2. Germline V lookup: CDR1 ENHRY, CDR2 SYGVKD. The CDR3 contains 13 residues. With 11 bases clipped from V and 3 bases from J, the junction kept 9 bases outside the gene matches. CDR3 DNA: TGTGCCGCCCAGTGGGGGAGGGAAGAGACCCAGTACTTC. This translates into CAAQWGREETQYF.

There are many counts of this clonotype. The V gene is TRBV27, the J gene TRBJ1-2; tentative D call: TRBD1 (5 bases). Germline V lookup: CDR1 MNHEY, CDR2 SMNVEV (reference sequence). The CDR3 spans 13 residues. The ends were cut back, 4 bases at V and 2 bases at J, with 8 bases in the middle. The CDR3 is CASSSGRNYGYTF. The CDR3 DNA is TGTGCCAGCAGTTCGGGACGGAACTATGGCTACACCTTC.